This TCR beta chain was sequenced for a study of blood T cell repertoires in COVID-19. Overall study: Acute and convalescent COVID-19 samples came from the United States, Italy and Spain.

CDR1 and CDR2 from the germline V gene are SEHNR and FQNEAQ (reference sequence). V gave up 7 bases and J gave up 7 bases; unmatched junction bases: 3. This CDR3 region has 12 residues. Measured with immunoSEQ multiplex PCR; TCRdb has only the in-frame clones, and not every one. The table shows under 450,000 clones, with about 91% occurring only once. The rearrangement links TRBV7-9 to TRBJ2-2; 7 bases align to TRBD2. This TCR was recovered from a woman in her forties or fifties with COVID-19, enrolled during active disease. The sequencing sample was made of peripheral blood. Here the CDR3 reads CASTRGDGELFF. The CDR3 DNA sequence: TGTGCCAGCACTCGGGGGGACGGGGAGCTGTTTTTT. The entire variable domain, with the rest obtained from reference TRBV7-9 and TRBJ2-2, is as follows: DTGVSQNPRHKITKRGQNVTFRCDPISEHNRLYWYRQTLGQGPEFLTYFQNEAQLEKSRLLSDRFSAERPKGSFSTLEIQRTEQGDSAMYLCASTRGDGELFFGEGSRLTVL.